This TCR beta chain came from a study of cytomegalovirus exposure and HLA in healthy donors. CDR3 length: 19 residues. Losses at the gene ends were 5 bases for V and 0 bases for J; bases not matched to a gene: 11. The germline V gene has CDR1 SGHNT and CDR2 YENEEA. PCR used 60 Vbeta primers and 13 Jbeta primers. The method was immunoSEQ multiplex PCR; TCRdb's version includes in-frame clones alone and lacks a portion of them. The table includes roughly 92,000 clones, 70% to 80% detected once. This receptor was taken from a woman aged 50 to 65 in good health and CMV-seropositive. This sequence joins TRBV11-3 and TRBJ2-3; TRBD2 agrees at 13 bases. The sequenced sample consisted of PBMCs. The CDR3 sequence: CASSARLAGGRPSTDTQYF. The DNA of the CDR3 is TGTGCCAGCAGCGCCCGACTAGCGGGAGGCCGCCCTAGCACAGATACGCAGTATTTT.